These 14 T cell receptor beta chains originate from one sample sequenced in a study of beta chain features in type 1 diabetes. Since all of the isolated RNA was reverse transcribed, expressed TCRB transcripts were what got sequenced. The table came from immunoSEQ multiplex PCR; TCRdb's copy has only in-frame clones and leaves some out. Of 900,000 or so clones listed, roughly 17% were seen once; the top ten hold 0.023%. Sequences were obtained from naive CD4+ T cells from blood. These receptors originate from a woman in her late teens or twenties in good health.

There are a few counts of this clone. The rearrangement links TRBV10-2 to TRBJ2-7; maybe TRBD1 (6 bases). The CDR3 is 15 residues long. Germline-derived CDR1 and CDR2 are WSHSY and SAAADI. Trimming cost V 3 bases and J 5 bases, with 17 bases left between them. CDR3 protein: CASSEPPQGRNEQYF. Written as DNA, the CDR3 is TGCGCCAGCAGTGAACCCCCACAGGGCCGGAACGAGCAGTACTTC.

J is TRBJ2-7 and V is TRBV5-4, with 9 bases lining up with TRBD2. Germline CDR1 is SGHNT and CDR2 is YYREEE (reference sequence). The CDR3 spans 15 residues. Trimming cost V 6 bases and J 2 bases; bases outside gene matches: 9. CDR3 in amino acids: CASTTRSGSAYEQYF. In DNA, the CDR3 is TGTGCCAGCACAACCCGTAGCGGGAGTGCCTACGAGCAGTACTTC. The full variable domain, with the rest looked up from reference TRBV5-4 and TRBJ2-7, is ETGVTQSPTHLIKTRGQQVTLRCSSQSGHNTVSWYQQALGQGPQFIFQYYREEENGRGNFPPRFSGLQFPNYSSELNVNALELDDSALYLCASTTRSGSAYEQYFGPGTRLTVT.

The chain joins TRBV4-2 to TRBJ2-7, with 9 bases matching TRBD1. Germline V CDR1 and CDR2: LGHNA, YNFKEQ. V was pared by 0 bases and J by 2 bases, with 14 bases of the junction left unmatched. The CDR3 runs to 19 residues. CDR3: CASSQDLGLQTGGTYEQYF. The CDR3, as DNA: TGTGCCAGCAGCCAAGATCTTGGTTTACAGACAGGGGGTACCTACGAGCAGTACTTC.

This clone occurred once. The chain employs TRBV19 and TRBJ2-2; D uncertain. Trimming cost V 3 bases and J 5 bases, with 13 bases left between them. CDR1 and CDR2 (germline): LNHDA, SQIVND (reference sequence). The length of the CDR3 is 15 residues. In nucleotides, the CDR3 is TGTGCCAGTAGTATTAGGGAAGTGGTAACCGGGGAGCTGTTTTTT. This codes for CASSIREVVTGELFF. The full variable domain, rest sourced from reference TRBV19 and TRBJ2-2, is DGGITQSPKYLFRKEGQNVTLSCEQNLNHDAMYWYRQDPGQGLRLIYYSQIVNDFQKGDIAEGYSVSREKKESFPLTVTSAQKNPTAFYLCASSIREVVTGELFFGEGSRLTVL.

This chain uses TRBV28 with TRBJ2-3; D is perhaps TRBD1 (5 bases). The CDR3 runs to 16 residues. Germline V lookup: CDR1 MDHEN, CDR2 SYDVKM. The V end was cut by 3 bases, the J end by 1 base, with 14 bases between. The CDR3 nucleotides are TGTGCCAGCAGTTTTCCCATTGACAGTGGCACAGATACGCAGTATTTT. Translated: CASSFPIDSGTDTQYF. Variable domain in full (rest from reference TRBV28 and TRBJ2-3): DVKVTQSSRYLVKRTGEKVFLECVQDMDHENMFWYRQDPGLGLRLIYFSYDVKMKEKGDIPEGYSVSREKKERFSLILESASTNQTSMYLCASSFPIDSGTDTQYFGPGTRLTVL.

This clone was counted a few times. The chain uses TRBV9 and TRBJ2-3; 9 bases align to TRBD2. Per the germline V gene, CDR1 is SGDLS and CDR2 is YYNGEE. The CDR3 extends over 17 amino acids. Germline trimming cut 0 bases from V and 6 bases from J; bases unmatched to any gene: 11. For the CDR3, the DNA is TGTGCCAGCAGCGTAGGCGGTAGCGGGAGTCTCTCTGATACGCAGTATTTT. Translated, it gives CASSVGGSGSLSDTQYF.

This clone showed up just a few times. The rearrangement links TRBV5-1 to TRBJ2-7; D might be TRBD1 (6 bases). V gave up 4 bases and J gave up 2 bases, with 13 bases separating them. CDR1 SGHRS and CDR2 YFSETQ come from the germline V gene. This CDR3 has 14 residues. This chain's CDR3 is CASSRTEGAYEQYF. In nucleotides, the CDR3 is TGCGCCAGCAGCCGGACAGAGGGGGCCTACGAGCAGTACTTC.

The chain links TRBV18 to TRBJ2-5; D is uncertain. Trimming left V 5 bases short and J 9 bases short, with 16 bases between. Germline CDR1 and CDR2: KGHSH and LQKENI. The CDR3 covers 13 residues. The CDR3 is CASSTGLGDPQYF. The DNA of the CDR3 is TGTGCCAGCTCAACTGGGCTGGGCGATCCCCAGTACTTC.

This rearrangement joins TRBV5-1 to TRBJ2-2, with D unresolved. V was clipped by 2 bases and J by 6 bases, with 14 bases between them. The germline gives CDR1 SGHRS, CDR2 YFSETQ. CDR3 length: 15 residues. The CDR3 is CASSFSNVHSGELFF. The CDR3 DNA sequence: TGCGCCAGCAGCTTCAGCAACGTGCACTCCGGGGAGCTGTTTTTT.

The rearrangement links TRBV11-2 to TRBJ2-2, with D hard to call. The ends were cut back, 6 bases at V and 2 bases at J, with 4 bases in the middle. CDR1 is SGHAT and CDR2 is FQNNGV in the germline V gene. There are 12 residues in the CDR3. This CDR3 is CASRQNTGELFF. The CDR3 coding sequence is TGTGCCAGCAGACAAAACACCGGGGAGCTGTTTTTT.

This chain uses TRBV10-3 with TRBJ2-5; 9 positions match TRBD2. Germline V CDR1 and CDR2: ENHRY, SYGVKD. After removal of 10 bases from V and 3 bases from J, the junction contained 3 bases not matched to a gene. This CDR3 spans 12 amino acids. The CDR3 loop is CATSSGEETQYF. CDR3 in DNA: TGTGCCACCTCTAGCGGGGAAGAGACCCAGTACTTC.

This clone was observed a handful of times. The V call is TRBV28, the J call TRBJ1-2, with D uncertain. In germline, CDR1 is MDHEN, CDR2 SYDVKM. Trimming took off 3 bases at V and 7 bases at J, with 12 bases between the two ends. The CDR3 has 13 residues. The CDR3 nucleotides read TGTGCCAGCAGTTTGGTCATACCGTCTGGCTACACCTTC. It is translated as CASSLVIPSGYTF.

This clone showed up just a few times. The sample has other DNA sequences that encode this CDR3 too. The V gene is TRBV7-2, the J gene TRBJ2-3; no clear D. This CDR3 has 11 residues. Trimming took 3 bases from V and 6 from J, leaving 4 bases between them. The germline V gene has CDR1 SGHTA and CDR2 FQGNSA. The CDR3: CASSLKDTQYF. DNA of the CDR3: TGTGCCAGCAGCTTGAAGGATACGCAGTATTTT.

The rearrangement links TRBV18 to TRBJ2-4; the D is unclear. Germline V gives CDR1 KGHSH, CDR2 LQKENI. The CDR3 contains 15 residues. Trimming stripped 3 bases from V and 1 base from J, with 10 bases between. CDR3 protein: CASSPGIIAKNIQYF. The CDR3 bases are TGTGCCAGCTCACCGGGGATAATCGCCAAAAACATTCAGTACTTC.